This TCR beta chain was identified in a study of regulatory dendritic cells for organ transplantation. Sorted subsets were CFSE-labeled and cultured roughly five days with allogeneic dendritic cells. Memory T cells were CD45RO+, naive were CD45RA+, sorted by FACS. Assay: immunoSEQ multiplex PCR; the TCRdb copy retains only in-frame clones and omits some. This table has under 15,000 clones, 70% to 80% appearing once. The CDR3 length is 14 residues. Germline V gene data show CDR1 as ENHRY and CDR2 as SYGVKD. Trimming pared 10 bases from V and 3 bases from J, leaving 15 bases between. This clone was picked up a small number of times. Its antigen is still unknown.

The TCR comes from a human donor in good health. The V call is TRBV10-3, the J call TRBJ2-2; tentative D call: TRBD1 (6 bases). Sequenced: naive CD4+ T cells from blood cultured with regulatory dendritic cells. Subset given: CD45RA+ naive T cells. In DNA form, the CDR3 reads TGTGCCACAGGACAGTCGAAGGACACCGGGGAGCTGTTTTTT. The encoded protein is CATGQSKDTGELFF.